Sequencing of this T cell receptor (beta chain) was carried out in a study of response to subunit inactivated influenza vaccine. This clonotype was counted between two and nine times. TCRdb re-derived calls from the RT-PCR reads in MiXCR, one entry per CDR3 protein. The sample carries roughly 630,000 distinct CDR3 sequences, 12% to 15% recorded once. Trimming removed 1 base from V and 7 bases from J, with 14 bases in between. The germline V gene has CDR1 SGHTA and CDR2 FQGNSA. The CDR3 is 15 residues long. The source of this sequence is a man over 45 who received an inactivated influenza vaccine. The specimen comprised PBMCs from blood, sampled about 14 days before vaccination. The V gene is TRBV7-2, the J gene TRBJ1-5; D might be TRBD1 (5 bases). The CDR3: CASSLDGGGLQPQHF. CDR3 DNA sequence: TGTGCCAGCAGCTTAGACGGGGGGGGGTTGCAGCCCCAGCATTTT.